This T cell receptor (beta chain) comes out of a study of long-term antiretroviral therapy in people with HIV. In the study overall: The earliest specimens came about a decade ahead of the 2015 immediate-ART recommendation.

Researchers report immunoSEQ v3.0 was run at survey level. Sequencing was performed with immunoSEQ multiplex PCR; in TCRdb, only in-frame clones are kept and a portion is missing. Among approximately 24,000 clones listed, under 90% were seen once. In the case of this clone: Its antigen is as yet unknown.

Germline CDR1 is SEHNR and CDR2 is FQNEAQ (reference sequence). Trimming removed 3 bases from V and 5 bases from J, with 14 bases in between. The CDR3 contains 14 residues. Points from the study as a whole: Control repertoires displayed wider CDR3 length ranges than the HIV repertoires.

The J gene is TRBJ2-7, the V gene TRBV7-9, with D unresolved. The source was unsorted PBMCs, collected at the start of antiretroviral therapy, before treatment. The sequence was collected from a woman under 30 with HIV. The CDR3 spells CASSFPTRVHEQYF. The CDR3 nucleotides read TGTGCCAGCAGCTTTCCGACAAGAGTCCACGAGCAGTACTTC.